These T cell receptor beta chains were read from a single sample in a study of blood T cell repertoires in COVID-19. The table came from immunoSEQ multiplex PCR; TCRdb's copy has only in-frame clones and leaves some out. The sample lists about 150,000 clones; over 75% were seen once. Sequencing was performed on PBMCs or T cells enriched from blood (not recorded which). These receptors all come from a woman aged 50 to 65 who had recovered from COVID-19. Each CDR3 is given with its conserved first and last residue. The D gene is left open where the match is weak. Size is omitted from some rows. Given values are once, few, many or a class for expanded clones.

clone size: NA
V gene: TRBV27
D gene: NA
CDR3 length: 13
J gene: TRBJ2-7
CDR3 DNA: TGTGCCAGCAGTTCTACTCCAGGGGTGGTGCAGTACTTC
CDR3 protein: CASSSTPGVVQYF

clone size: NA
V gene: TRBV28
D gene: NA
CDR3 length: 14
J gene: TRBJ1-4
CDR3 DNA: TGTGCCAGCAGAGCGGGACCCTCTAATGAAAAACTGTTTTTT
CDR3 protein: CASRAGPSNEKLFF

clone size: NA
V gene: TRBV7-8
D gene: TRBD2
CDR3 length: 16
J gene: TRBJ2-3
CDR3 DNA: TGTGCCAGCAGCCGCCGGGCTAGCGGGGTCACAGATACGCAGTATTTT
CDR3 protein: CASSRRASGVTDTQYF

clone size: NA
V gene: TRBV27
D gene: NA
CDR3 length: 16
J gene: TRBJ1-2
CDR3 DNA: TGTGCCAGCAGTTTAAGGTCTACCGTACGAGGTTATGGCTACACCTTC
CDR3 protein: CASSLRSTVRGYGYTF

clone size: NA
V gene: TRBV2
D gene: NA
CDR3 length: 13
J gene: TRBJ1-1
CDR3 DNA: TGTGCCAGCACAAGGGGGGGGAGCACTGAAGCTTTCTTT
CDR3 protein: CASTRGGSTEAFF

clone size: NA
V gene: TRBV5-1
D gene: TRBD2
CDR3 length: 15
J gene: TRBJ2-1
CDR3 DNA: TGCGCCAGCAGCTTGGCTAGCGGGATGTACAATGAGCAGTTCTTC
CDR3 protein: CASSLASGMYNEQFF

clone size: once
V gene: TRBV7-9
D gene: TRBD1
CDR3 length: 15
J gene: TRBJ1-1
CDR3 DNA: TGTGCCAGCAGCCTCCGTCGACAGGGAAGGACTGAAGCTTTCTTT
CDR3 protein: CASSLRRQGRTEAFF

clone size: NA
V gene: TRBV24-1
D gene: NA
CDR3 length: 14
J gene: TRBJ2-2
CDR3 DNA: TGTGCCACCAGTGATTACAGGGACACCGGGGAGCTGTTTTTT
CDR3 protein: CATSDYRDTGELFF

clone size: NA
V gene: TRBV7-9
D gene: TRBD1
CDR3 length: 18
J gene: TRBJ2-1
CDR3 DNA: TGTGCCAGCAGCCCGGGACAGGGGAAAGCGGCAAGCCACAATGAGCAGTTCTTC
CDR3 protein: CASSPGQGKAASHNEQFF

clone size: NA
V gene: TRBV12-5
D gene: TRBD1
CDR3 length: 16
J gene: TRBJ2-1
CDR3 DNA: TGTGCTAGTGGCCTAAGGACAGGGTGGGGGATCAATGAGCAGTTCTTC
CDR3 protein: CASGLRTGWGINEQFF

clone size: NA
V gene: TRBV25-1
D gene: TRBD2
CDR3 length: 16
J gene: TRBJ2-5
CDR3 DNA: TGTGCCAGCAGCGATTGGGTAGGCGGGGGAAAAGAGACCCAGTACTTC
CDR3 protein: CASSDWVGGGKETQYF

clone size: NA
V gene: TRBV6-5
D gene: NA
CDR3 length: 11
J gene: TRBJ2-5
CDR3 DNA: TGTGCCAACCTAGGTCGAGAGACCCAGTACTTC
CDR3 protein: CANLGRETQYF

clone size: NA
V gene: TRBV2
D gene: TRBD1
CDR3 length: 10
J gene: TRBJ2-5
CDR3 DNA: TGTGCCAGCGGGGGACAGGGCATCAACTTC
CDR3 protein: CASGGQGINF

clone size: NA
V gene: TRBV28
D gene: TRBD2
CDR3 length: 19
J gene: TRBJ2-1
CDR3 DNA: TGTGCCAGCAGTTTAAGAGATTTAGCGGGAGCAAGATCCTACAATGAGCAGTTCTTC
CDR3 protein: CASSLRDLAGARSYNEQFF

clone size: NA
V gene: TRBV20-1
D gene: TRBD1
CDR3 length: 15
J gene: TRBJ1-1
CDR3 DNA: TGCAGTGCTAGTGGACAGGGGAGAGGGTACACTGAAGCTTTCTTT
CDR3 protein: CSASGQGRGYTEAFF

clone size: NA
V gene: TRBV24-1
D gene: NA
CDR3 length: 13
J gene: TRBJ2-7
CDR3 DNA: TGTGCCACCAGTGATTCACCAGGGTACGAGCAGTACTTC
CDR3 protein: CATSDSPGYEQYF

clone size: NA
V gene: TRBV11-3
D gene: TRBD1
CDR3 length: 16
J gene: TRBJ1-1
CDR3 DNA: TGTGCCAGCAGCTTAGCTTCGTGGACAGGGAACACTGAAGCTTTCTTT
CDR3 protein: CASSLASWTGNTEAFF

clone size: NA
V gene: TRBV4-1
D gene: TRBD1
CDR3 length: 16
J gene: TRBJ2-3
CDR3 DNA: TGCGCCAGCAGCCGAGGACAGGGGGGGAACACAGATACGCAGTATTTT
CDR3 protein: CASSRGQGGNTDTQYF

clone size: NA
V gene: TRBV5-1
D gene: NA
CDR3 length: 16
J gene: TRBJ2-1
CDR3 DNA: TGCGCCAGCAGCGGGGGCGGGAGAGGGTCCGGGAATGAGCAGTTCTTC
CDR3 protein: CASSGGGRGSGNEQFF

clone size: NA
V gene: TRBV5-4
D gene: TRBD2
CDR3 length: 15
J gene: TRBJ2-5
CDR3 DNA: TGTGCCAGCAGCCTTGGACTAGCGGGAGGTGAGACCCAGTACTTC
CDR3 protein: CASSLGLAGGETQYF

clone size: NA
V gene: TRBV29-1
D gene: NA
CDR3 length: 16
J gene: TRBJ1-4
CDR3 DNA: TGCAGCGTTGAAGATCCCCACAGTGGACAAAATGAAAAACTGTTTTTT
CDR3 protein: CSVEDPHSGQNEKLFF

clone size: NA
V gene: TRBV5-1
D gene: TRBD1
CDR3 length: 15
J gene: TRBJ2-1
CDR3 DNA: TGCGCCAGCAGCCTAACAGGGGCCACCTACAATGAGCAGTTCTTC
CDR3 protein: CASSLTGATYNEQFF

clone size: NA
V gene: TRBV7-2
D gene: TRBD1
CDR3 length: 17
J gene: TRBJ2-7
CDR3 DNA: TGTGCCAGCAGCTTAGGTGGGACAGGGGGCTCCTCCTACGAGCAGTACTTC
CDR3 protein: CASSLGGTGGSSYEQYF

clone size: NA
V gene: TRBV9
D gene: NA
CDR3 length: 15
J gene: TRBJ1-3
CDR3 DNA: TGTGCCAGCAGCCTGCGGACAGCCTCTGGAAACACCATATATTTT
CDR3 protein: CASSLRTASGNTIYF

clone size: NA
V gene: TRBV18
D gene: NA
CDR3 length: 18
J gene: TRBJ1-1
CDR3 DNA: TGTGCCAGCTCACCACCGGGGCAGGGGCTCAATTTGAACACTGAAGCTTTCTTT
CDR3 protein: CASSPPGQGLNLNTEAFF

clone size: NA
V gene: TRBV6-1
D gene: NA
CDR3 length: 13
J gene: TRBJ2-2
CDR3 DNA: TGTGCCAGCAGTGACACTCGAGCCGGGGAGCTGTTTTTT
CDR3 protein: CASSDTRAGELFF

clone size: NA
V gene: TRBV7-2
D gene: TRBD2
CDR3 length: 16
J gene: TRBJ2-7
CDR3 DNA: TGTGCCAGCAGCCGGACTAGCGGGAGTCCCTCCTACGAGCAGTACTTC
CDR3 protein: CASSRTSGSPSYEQYF

clone size: NA
V gene: TRBV9
D gene: NA
CDR3 length: 16
J gene: TRBJ2-1
CDR3 DNA: TGTGCCAGCAGCGTAGTGGCTAGCTTGGGGAGGAATGAGCAGTTCTTC
CDR3 protein: CASSVVASLGRNEQFF

clone size: NA
V gene: TRBV2
D gene: TRBD2
CDR3 length: 13
J gene: TRBJ2-7
CDR3 DNA: TGTGCCAGCAGTGAAGCGCTAGCGGGCAGGCAGTACTTC
CDR3 protein: CASSEALAGRQYF

clone size: NA
V gene: TRBV5-1
D gene: TRBD2
CDR3 length: 16
J gene: TRBJ2-3
CDR3 DNA: TGCGCCAGCAGCAGGGGTAGCGGGGGCGGCACAGATACGCAGTATTTT
CDR3 protein: CASSRGSGGGTDTQYF

clone size: NA
V gene: TRBV6-1
D gene: TRBD1
CDR3 length: 16
J gene: TRBJ1-1
CDR3 DNA: TGTGCCAGCAGTGCTTACACGGGGACAGGGGGCTCTGAAGCTTTCTTT
CDR3 protein: CASSAYTGTGGSEAFF

clone size: NA
V gene: TRBV6-5
D gene: TRBD1
CDR3 length: 12
J gene: TRBJ1-4
CDR3 DNA: TGTGCCAGGGACAGGGTTGGTGAAAAACTGTTTTTT
CDR3 protein: CARDRVGEKLFF

clone size: NA
V gene: TRBV9
D gene: TRBD1
CDR3 length: 17
J gene: TRBJ1-4
CDR3 DNA: TGTGCCAGCAGCGCGCACGGCGTGGGGACAGGGGTAGAAAAACTGTTTTTT
CDR3 protein: CASSAHGVGTGVEKLFF

clone size: NA
V gene: TRBV11-2
D gene: NA
CDR3 length: 14
J gene: TRBJ1-1
CDR3 DNA: TGTGCCAGCAGCTTAGTGATCGGGTACACTGAAGCTTTCTTT
CDR3 protein: CASSLVIGYTEAFF

clone size: NA
V gene: TRBV7-2
D gene: TRBD2
CDR3 length: 16
J gene: TRBJ2-7
CDR3 DNA: TGTGCCAGCAGCTTAGTGGGGACTAGCGGGAGTTACGAGCAGTACTTC
CDR3 protein: CASSLVGTSGSYEQYF

clone size: NA
V gene: TRBV5-1
D gene: NA
CDR3 length: 14
J gene: TRBJ2-3
CDR3 DNA: TGCGCCAGCACGTATACGAGGAGCACAGATACGCAGTATTTT
CDR3 protein: CASTYTRSTDTQYF

clone size: once
V gene: TRBV29-1
D gene: TRBD2
CDR3 length: 15
J gene: TRBJ2-1
CDR3 DNA: TGCAGCGTTGAAGGGGCTAGCGGGACCTACAATGAGCAGTTCTTC
CDR3 protein: CSVEGASGTYNEQFF

clone size: NA
V gene: TRBV30
D gene: TRBD1
CDR3 length: 14
J gene: TRBJ2-7
CDR3 DNA: TGTGCCTGGATGGGGACAGGGGGATCCTACGAGCAGTACTTC
CDR3 protein: CAWMGTGGSYEQYF

clone size: NA
V gene: TRBV19
D gene: TRBD1
CDR3 length: 14
J gene: TRBJ1-1
CDR3 DNA: TGTGCCAGTAGTTTCAACAGGGGTGGCACTGAAGCTTTCTTT
CDR3 protein: CASSFNRGGTEAFF

clone size: NA
V gene: TRBV25-1
D gene: TRBD1
CDR3 length: 15
J gene: TRBJ1-6
CDR3 DNA: TGTGCCAGCAGTGCCACAGGGGGATATAATTCACCCCTCCACTTT
CDR3 protein: CASSATGGYNSPLHF

clone size: once
V gene: TRBV11-3
D gene: TRBD2
CDR3 length: 17
J gene: TRBJ2-5
CDR3 DNA: TGTGCCAGCAGCTTAGGGACTAGCGGGAGAAAGAGGGAGACCCAGTACTTC
CDR3 protein: CASSLGTSGRKRETQYF

clone size: NA
V gene: TRBV9
D gene: NA
CDR3 length: 14
J gene: TRBJ2-1
CDR3 DNA: TGTGCCAGCAGCGTACGGGAGCCTTACAATGAGCAGTTCTTC
CDR3 protein: CASSVREPYNEQFF